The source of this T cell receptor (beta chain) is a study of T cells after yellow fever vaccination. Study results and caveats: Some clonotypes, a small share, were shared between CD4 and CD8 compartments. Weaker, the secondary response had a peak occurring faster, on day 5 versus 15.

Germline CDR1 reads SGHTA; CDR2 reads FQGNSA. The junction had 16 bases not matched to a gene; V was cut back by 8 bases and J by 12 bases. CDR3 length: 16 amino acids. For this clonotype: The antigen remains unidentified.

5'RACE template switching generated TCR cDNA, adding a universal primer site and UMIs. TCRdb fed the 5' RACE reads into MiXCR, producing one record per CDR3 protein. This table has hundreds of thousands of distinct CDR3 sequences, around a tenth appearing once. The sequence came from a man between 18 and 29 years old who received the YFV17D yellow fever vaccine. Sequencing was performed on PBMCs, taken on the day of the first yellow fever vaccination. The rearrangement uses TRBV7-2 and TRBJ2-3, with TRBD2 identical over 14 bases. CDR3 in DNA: TGTGCCAGCTCCCTCCCGGGACTAGCGGGGGCTGGGTCCCAGTATTTT. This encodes CASSLPGLAGAGSQYF.